The entry that follows covers one T cell receptor beta chain sequence. The antigen remains undetermined. This entry is derived from a study of T cell responses to AZD1222 COVID-19 vaccine. Across the whole study: The study pooled second doses at about 4 or about 12 weeks.

Assay: immunoSEQ multiplex PCR; the TCRdb copy retains only in-frame clones and omits some. Of around 150,000 clones listed, approximately 89% were seen once; the top ten hold 2% to 2.5%. This CDR3 spans 16 amino acids. Trimming shortened V by 6 bases and J by 2 bases, and 17 bases separated the two germline ends. Germline values: CDR1 SEHNR, CDR2 FQNEAQ (reference sequence). Study outcomes and limitations: Compared with day 0, the breadth and depth of the Spike-specific TCR repertoire rose significantly after two doses of AZD1222.

This chain uses TRBV7-9 with TRBJ2-1; D is possibly TRBD1 (8 bases). The source is an adult in good health. Sequencing was performed on peripheral blood, taken on day 0 of AZD1222 vaccination. DNA for the CDR3: TGTGCCAGCAGGCGGGCACAGGGGGGGCCCTACAATGAGCAGTTCTTC. Translated: CASRRAQGGPYNEQFF. Drawing the rest from reference TRBV7-9 and TRBJ2-1, the complete variable domain is DTGVSQNPRHKITKRGQNVTFRCDPISEHNRLYWYRQTLGQGPEFLTYFQNEAQLEKSRLLSDRFSAERPKGSFSTLEIQRTEQGDSAMYLCASRRAQGGPYNEQFFGPGTRLTVL.